Listed here are 26 T cell receptor beta chains from one sample, sequenced in a study of OX40 agonist ivuxolimab in advanced cancers. Only in-frame clones appear in the TCRdb table, and some are missing; sequencing was by immunoSEQ multiplex PCR. The sample holds some 40,000 clones, 85% to 95% seen once. The material was CD4+ or CD8+ T cells sorted from blood, obtained in a trial of the OX40 agonist ivuxolimab. All receptors come from an adult with an advanced solid tumor such as melanoma, head and neck, liver or kidney cancer.

V is TRBV5-6 and J is TRBJ2-1; no firm D call. The germline gives CDR1 SGHDT, CDR2 YYEEEE. Trimming shortened V by 4 bases and J by 7 bases, and 6 bases separated the two germline ends. The CDR3 has 11 residues. The CDR3 here is CASSHRNEQFF. The CDR3 DNA is TGTGCCAGCAGCCACAGAAATGAGCAGTTCTTC.

This clone was observed a single time. The rearrangement uses TRBV30 and TRBJ2-1; D remains ambiguous. CDR3 length: 13 residues. Germline-derived CDR1 and CDR2 are GTSNPN and SVGIG (reference sequence). Trimming took off 3 bases at V and 9 bases at J, with 15 bases between the two ends. The CDR3 here is CAWRAVQHAEQFF. The CDR3 coding sequence is TGTGCCTGGAGAGCCGTACAGCACGCTGAGCAGTTCTTC.

The J gene is TRBJ2-7, the V gene TRBV6-4; D may be TRBD1 (6 bases). Per the germline V gene, CDR1 is MRHNA and CDR2 is SNTAGT. This CDR3 has 11 amino acids. The DNA for the CDR3 is TGTCTTGGCAGGGGCAGCGCCGAGCAGTACTTC. It translates to CLGRGSAEQYF.

The V and J genes are TRBV5-4 and TRBJ2-5; D assignment may be TRBD1 or TRBD2 (5 bases each). CDR1 and CDR2 from the germline V gene are SGHNT and YYREEE (reference sequence). Trimming pared 6 bases from V and 3 bases from J, leaving 12 bases between. The CDR3 length is 13 residues. The chain's CDR3 is CASTMWGKETQYF. CDR3 sequence (DNA): TGTGCCAGCACCATGTGGGGGAAAGAGACCCAGTACTTC.

This sequence joins TRBV28 and TRBJ2-7; 9 nucleotides agree with TRBD1. The CDR3 has 15 amino acids. The trim removed 6 bases at V and 0 bases at J, leaving 6 bases unmatched. From germline, CDR1 is MDHEN and CDR2 SYDVKM. CDR3 in amino acids: CASSPGTGSSYEQYF. In nucleotides, the CDR3 is TGTGCCAGCAGCCCGGGGACAGGGAGCTCCTACGAGCAGTACTTC.

J is TRBJ2-7 and V is TRBV28, with D possibly being TRBD1 or TRBD2 (5 bases each). The V end lost 5 bases, the J end lost 2 bases, and 16 bases lay between the germline ends. This CDR3 contains 15 residues. Germline V gene lookup returns CDR1 MDHEN and CDR2 SYDVKM. CDR3 in DNA: TGTGCCAGCAGTCCCCCCCGGGGCTTACCCTACGAGCAGTACTTC. Encoded protein: CASSPPRGLPYEQYF.

This chain uses TRBV27 with TRBJ1-2; 11 bases fit TRBD1. The CDR3 extends over 15 amino acids. V lost 5 bases and J lost 0; bases outside the gene matches: 2. Germline V gives CDR1 MNHEY, CDR2 SMNVEV (reference sequence). The CDR3 sequence: CASSLGQGANYGYTF. Written as DNA, the CDR3 is TGTGCCAGCAGTCTGGGACAGGGGGCTAACTATGGCTACACCTTC.

The rearrangement links TRBV27 to TRBJ2-7; D may be TRBD2 (6 bases). Trimming removed 8 bases at V and 4 bases at J, with 18 bases between. The CDR3 consists of 14 residues. Looked up from germline, CDR1 is MNHEY and CDR2 is SMNVEV (reference sequence). This CDR3 reads CASRLGRGVYEQYF. DNA for the CDR3: TGTGCCAGCCGCCTCGGGAGAGGGGTTTACGAGCAGTACTTC.

This clone was observed once. This rearrangement joins TRBV5-1 to TRBJ2-1; D not certain. Trimming took off 0 bases at V and 0 bases at J, with 13 bases between the two ends. The CDR3 has 17 residues. The germline V gene has CDR1 SGHRS and CDR2 YFSETQ. CDR3 sequence: CASSLDVAESSYNEQFF. Here the CDR3 DNA reads TGCGCCAGCAGCTTGGACGTCGCGGAGAGCTCCTACAATGAGCAGTTCTTC.

The V call is TRBV20-1, the J call TRBJ2-7; 9 bases line up with TRBD2. The germline V gene has CDR1 DFQATT and CDR2 SNEGSKA (reference sequence). Trimming at V came to 7 bases and at J to 5 bases, leaving 3 bases not matched to a gene. CDR3 length: 11 amino acids. The CDR3 DNA reads as TGCAGTGTAGGACTAGCGAACGAGCAGTACTTC. Amino acid sequence: CSVGLANEQYF.

The rearrangement joins TRBV7-9 to TRBJ2-2, with D uncertain. The CDR3 runs 15 residues. V was trimmed by 5 bases and J by 0 bases, leaving 10 bases between them. Germline-derived CDR1 and CDR2 are SEHNR and FQNEAQ (reference sequence). CDR3 residues: CASSPVAANTGELFF. For the CDR3, the DNA is TGTGCCAGCAGCCCCGTGGCTGCGAACACCGGGGAGCTGTTTTTT.

The V gene is TRBV10-3, the J gene TRBJ2-1; D gene unclear. V lost 3 bases and J lost 2, with 11 bases in between. The CDR3 runs 15 residues. Per the germline V gene, CDR1 is ENHRY and CDR2 is SYGVKD. This CDR3 is CAISDGSPAYNEQFF. The DNA for the CDR3 is TGTGCCATCAGTGACGGGTCCCCGGCCTACAATGAGCAGTTCTTC.

The rearrangement links TRBV5-6 to TRBJ2-1; the match to TRBD1 covers 11 bases. CDR1 and CDR2 (germline): SGHDT, YYEEEE. Trimming took 1 base from V and 4 from J; bases not matched to a gene: 7. The CDR3 covers 17 residues. The CDR3 region is CASSLTYGTGGYNEQFF. The CDR3 coding sequence is TGTGCCAGCAGCTTGACTTACGGGACAGGGGGATACAATGAGCAGTTCTTC.

This clone was observed a handful of times. The chain is built from TRBV29-1 and TRBJ1-2; 8 bases are a match to TRBD1. Germline-derived CDR1 and CDR2 are SQVTM and ANQGSEA. V shed 3 bases, J shed 2 bases, and the junction held 11 bases outside the gene matches. The CDR3 is 16 residues long. The CDR3 DNA reads as TGCAGCGTTGACGGGACAGGACCGAAACAAAACTATGGCTACACCTTC. Translation gives CSVDGTGPKQNYGYTF.

The chain is built from TRBV30 and TRBJ1-1, with D hard to call. V lost 5 bases and J 13 bases, leaving 20 bases between the germline ends. Germline V gene data show CDR1 as GTSNPN and CDR2 as SVGIG (reference sequence). The CDR3 length is 12 residues. The CDR3 region is CAWGKYRDIFFF. In DNA, the CDR3 is TGTGCCTGGGGAAAGTACCGGGATATCTTTTTCTTT.

In its sample, this clone was seen once. The chain recombines TRBV28 with TRBJ2-3; D may be TRBD1 or TRBD2 (5 bases each). The CDR3 sequence is 14 residues long. V was cut by 2 bases and J by 4 bases, with 10 bases left in between. CDR1 is MDHEN and CDR2 is SYDVKM in the germline V gene. The CDR3 here is CASSLGGNADTQYF. The CDR3 bases are TGTGCCAGCAGTTTAGGGGGAAACGCAGATACGCAGTATTTT.

The chain is built from TRBV5-5 and TRBJ2-7; TRBD1 agrees at 8 bases. After removal of 9 bases from V and 2 bases from J, the junction contained 10 bases not matched to a gene. The CDR3 has 14 residues. Germline loops: CDR1 SGHKS, CDR2 YYEKEE (reference sequence). The CDR3 sequence: CATAPGTGTYEQYF. The DNA for the CDR3 is TGTGCCACCGCGCCAGGGACAGGAACCTACGAGCAGTACTTC. Together with reference TRBV5-5 and TRBJ2-7, the CDR3 gives the full variable domain: DAGVTQSPTHLIKTRGQQVTLRCSPISGHKSVSWYQQVLGQGPQFIFQYYEKEERGRGNFPDRFSARQFPNYSSELNVNALLLGDSALYLCATAPGTGTYEQYFGPGTRLTVT.

This chain's CDR3 is CASSRVPNTGELFF. The CDR3 nucleotides are TGTGCCAGTAGTAGGGTTCCTAACACCGGGGAGCTGTTTTTT. V usage is TRBV19 and J usage is TRBJ2-2; D is uncertain. V lost 4 bases and J 2 bases, leaving 8 bases between the germline ends. CDR1 and CDR2 (germline): LNHDA, SQIVND (reference sequence). The CDR3 is made up of 14 amino acids.

This clone was detected only once. The chain has TRBV7-9 and TRBJ2-7; the D call may be TRBD1 or TRBD2 (5 bases each). The V end was cut by 4 bases, the J end by 0 bases, with 13 bases between. The length of the CDR3 is 15 residues. Germline CDR1 is SEHNR and CDR2 is FQNEAQ (reference sequence). This CDR3 reads CASSWTGTSSYEQYF. The DNA of the CDR3 is TGTGCCAGCAGCTGGACCGGGACGAGCTCCTACGAGCAGTACTTC.

The V and J genes are TRBV16 and TRBJ1-4; D gene ambiguous. The CDR3 sequence is 14 residues long. V was shortened by 4 bases and J by 8 bases, with 14 bases between the two germline ends. The V gene's germline CDR1 is KGHSY and CDR2 FQNENV. CDR3 in amino acids: CASSPPGGMEKLFF. Here the CDR3 DNA reads TGTGCCAGCAGCCCCCCGGGCGGGATGGAAAAACTGTTTTTT.

In its sample, this clone was seen a few times. The CDR3 spells CASSSENTEAFF. The CDR3 DNA reads as TGCGCCAGCAGCTCCGAGAACACTGAAGCTTTCTTT. This rearrangement joins TRBV5-1 to TRBJ1-1; no definite D call. Germline V gene lookup returns CDR1 SGHRS and CDR2 YFSETQ. Trimming stripped 3 bases from V and 1 base from J, with 4 bases between. This CDR3 has 12 residues.

The chain combines TRBV13 with TRBJ1-5; TRBD1 is a possible D gene (5 bases). Trimming left V 6 bases short and J 2 bases short, with 14 bases between. The CDR3 consists of 15 residues. Germline CDR1 reads PRHDT; CDR2 reads FYEKMQ (reference sequence). The CDR3 is CASRFSGMGNQPQHF. CDR3 coding DNA: TGTGCCAGCAGATTTTCAGGGATGGGCAATCAGCCCCAGCATTTT.

The J gene is TRBJ2-7, the V gene TRBV28, with 8 positions matching TRBD2. V lost 8 bases and J lost 6; bases outside the gene matches: 6. The CDR3 contains 12 residues. From germline, CDR1 is MDHEN and CDR2 SYDVKM. The CDR3 protein is CASEAGGSEQYF. The CDR3 DNA follows: TGTGCCAGCGAGGCGGGAGGAAGCGAGCAGTACTTC.

The J gene is TRBJ2-1, the V gene TRBV5-1; D is uncertain. Trimming removed 4 bases from V and 3 bases from J, with 11 bases in between. The germline V gene has CDR1 SGHRS and CDR2 YFSETQ. The CDR3 runs 14 residues. The CDR3 sequence: CASSGVAGYNEQFF. The DNA of the CDR3 is TGCGCCAGCAGCGGCGTGGCCGGCTACAATGAGCAGTTCTTC.

In this sample, this clone turned up once. The V and J genes are TRBV29-1 and TRBJ2-3; 7 bases line up with TRBD1. CDR1 and CDR2 from the germline V gene are SQVTM and ANQGSEA. V shed 4 bases, J shed 5 bases, and the junction held 9 bases outside the gene matches. This CDR3 is built from 14 residues. The CDR3 coding sequence is TGCAGCGTTGTACCCCGGGACAGTGGAGATACGCAGTATTTT. Protein: CSVVPRDSGDTQYF.

The chain uses TRBV4-1 and TRBJ2-1; TRBD2 matches 8 bases. J lost 8 bases, V lost 1 base, and 10 bases had no gene match. The CDR3 spans 16 residues. CDR1 and CDR2 (germline): MGHRA, YSYEKL. The CDR3 DNA is TGCGCCAGCAGCCAAGTGACATTAGCGGGATCTCATGAGCAGTTCTTC. Translated, it gives CASSQVTLAGSHEQFF.